This TCR beta chain was sequenced for a study of blood T cell repertoires in COVID-19. Method: immunoSEQ multiplex PCR; TCRdb's copy keeps in-frame clones and lacks some. Of about 200,000 clones listed, 85% to 90% are singletons. Germline loops: CDR1 WSHSY, CDR2 SAAADI. The V and J ends lost 6 bases and 2 bases respectively, with 11 bases between them. The CDR3 runs 14 residues. This sequence joins TRBV10-2 and TRBJ2-1; D may be TRBD2 (6 bases). This TCR was sampled from a man aged 18 to 35 with active or convalescent COVID-19. The sample comprised peripheral blood. The CDR3 here is CASSPGSPYNEQFF. For the CDR3, the DNA is TGCGCCAGCAGCCCCGGGAGCCCCTACAATGAGCAGTTCTTC.